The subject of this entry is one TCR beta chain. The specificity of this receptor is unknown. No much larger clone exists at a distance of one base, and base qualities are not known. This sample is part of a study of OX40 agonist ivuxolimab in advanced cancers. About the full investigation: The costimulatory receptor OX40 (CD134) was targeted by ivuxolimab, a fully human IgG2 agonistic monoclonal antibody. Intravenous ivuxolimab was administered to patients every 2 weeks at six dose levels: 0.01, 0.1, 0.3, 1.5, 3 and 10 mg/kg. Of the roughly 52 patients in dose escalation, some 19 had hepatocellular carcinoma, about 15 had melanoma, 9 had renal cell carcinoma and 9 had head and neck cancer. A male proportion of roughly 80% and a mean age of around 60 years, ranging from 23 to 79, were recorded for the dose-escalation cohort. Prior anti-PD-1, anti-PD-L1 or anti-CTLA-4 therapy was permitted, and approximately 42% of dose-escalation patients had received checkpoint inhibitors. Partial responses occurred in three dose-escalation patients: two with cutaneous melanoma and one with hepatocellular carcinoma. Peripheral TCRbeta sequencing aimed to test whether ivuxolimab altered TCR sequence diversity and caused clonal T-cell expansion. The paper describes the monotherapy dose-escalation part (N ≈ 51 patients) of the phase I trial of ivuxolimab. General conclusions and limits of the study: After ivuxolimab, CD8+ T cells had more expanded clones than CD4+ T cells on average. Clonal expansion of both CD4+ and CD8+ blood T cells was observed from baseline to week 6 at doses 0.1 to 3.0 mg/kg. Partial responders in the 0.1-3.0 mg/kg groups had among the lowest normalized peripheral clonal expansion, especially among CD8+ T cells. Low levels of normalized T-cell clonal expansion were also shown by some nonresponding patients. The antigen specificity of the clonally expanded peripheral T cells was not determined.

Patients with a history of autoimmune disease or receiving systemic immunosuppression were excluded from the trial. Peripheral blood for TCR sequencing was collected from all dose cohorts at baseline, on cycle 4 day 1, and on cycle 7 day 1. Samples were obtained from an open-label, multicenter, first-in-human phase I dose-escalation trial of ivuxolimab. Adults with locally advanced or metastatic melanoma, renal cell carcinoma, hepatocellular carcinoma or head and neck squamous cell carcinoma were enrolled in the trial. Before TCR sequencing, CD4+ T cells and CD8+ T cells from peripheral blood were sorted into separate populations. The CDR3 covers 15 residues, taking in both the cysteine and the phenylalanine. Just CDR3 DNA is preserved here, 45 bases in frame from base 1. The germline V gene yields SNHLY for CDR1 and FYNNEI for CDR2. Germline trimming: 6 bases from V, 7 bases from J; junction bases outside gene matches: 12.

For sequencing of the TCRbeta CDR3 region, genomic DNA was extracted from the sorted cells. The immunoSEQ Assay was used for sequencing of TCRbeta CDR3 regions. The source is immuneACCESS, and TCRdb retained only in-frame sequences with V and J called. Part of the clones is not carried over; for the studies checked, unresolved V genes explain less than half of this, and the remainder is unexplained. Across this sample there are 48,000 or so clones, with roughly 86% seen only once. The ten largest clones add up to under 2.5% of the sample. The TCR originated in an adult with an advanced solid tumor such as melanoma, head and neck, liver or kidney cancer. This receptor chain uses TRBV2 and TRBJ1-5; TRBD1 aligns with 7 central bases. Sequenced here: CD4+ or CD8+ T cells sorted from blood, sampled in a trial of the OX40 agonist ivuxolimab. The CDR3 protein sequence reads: CASSERQGGIQPQHF. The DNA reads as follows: TGTGCCAGCAGCGAAAGACAGGGAGGGATCCAGCCCCAGCATTTT.